A single sample is the source of the 11 T cell receptor beta chains below, sequenced in a study of CD8+CD57+ T cells in acquired aplastic anemia. Previously, flow cytometry had revealed CD8+CD57+ cell expansion in the patients chosen for sequencing. Genomic DNA provided the template from which TCR beta VDJ and CDR3 profiles were obtained. Each CDR3 protein gets one entry after TCRdb re-called the reads with MiXCR. The top ten hold less than 20% of the sample, which has about 58,000 distinct CDR3 sequences, roughly three fifths seen once. The sample was sorted CD4+, CD8+, or CD8+CD57+ T cells (not recorded which) from PBMCs. All receptors come from a human donor with aplastic anemia.

The chain employs TRBV24-1 and TRBJ2-2; the match to TRBD1 covers 9 bases. The CDR3 spans 15 residues. With 7 bases clipped from V and 4 bases from J, the junction kept 6 bases outside the gene matches. Per germline, CDR1 KGHDR and CDR2 SFDVKD. The CDR3 DNA follows: TGTGCCACCAGCCGGGACAGGGAATTCACCGGGGAGCTGTTTTTT. This codes for CATSRDREFTGELFF.

Notes on this clonotype: Germline and junction disagree at one end, which may indicate a read error. The genes are TRBV11-1 and TRBJ2-1; weak D call: TRBD2 (5 bases). The germline gives CDR1 SGHAT, CDR2 FQDESV (reference sequence). This CDR3 is 14 amino acids long. The CDR3 is CASSSEVYRGSKVF. The CDR3 DNA follows: TGTGCCAGCAGCTCAGAAGTATACCGCGGGTCCAAGGTCTTC.

The chain combines TRBV5-6 with TRBJ1-1; 7 bases align to TRBD1. Germline V gives CDR1 SGHDT, CDR2 YYEEEE. This CDR3 spans 14 amino acids. The V segment lost 4 bases and the J segment 4 bases; nucleotides outside the gene matches: 7. CDR3 protein: CASSTTGAGTEAFF. The CDR3 nucleotides read TGTGCCAGCAGCACAACAGGGGCGGGCACTGAAGCTTTCTTT.

In this sample, this clonotype is medium-sized (0.01 to 0.1%). This chain joins TRBV24-1 and TRBJ1-2, with no clear D. Per germline, CDR1 KGHDR and CDR2 SFDVKD. V gave up 4 bases and J gave up 7 bases, with 9 bases separating them. The CDR3 consists of 12 residues. The CDR3 DNA follows: TGTGCCACCAGTGACCGTGAGGGTGGCTACACCTTC. This encodes CATSDREGGYTF.

J is TRBJ2-1 and V is TRBV29-1, with TRBD2 matching over 10 bases. Germline CDR1 and CDR2: SQVTM and ANQGSEA. The length of the CDR3 is 15 residues. V lost 7 bases to trimming and J lost 0 bases; unmatched junction nucleotides: 6. The CDR3 region has the DNA TGCAGCGCCGGACTAGCGGAAAGCTCCTACAATGAGCAGTTCTTC. Its protein is CSAGLAESSYNEQFF.

V usage is TRBV29-1 and J usage is TRBJ2-2, with D perhaps matching TRBD2 (5 bases). Trimming cost V 5 bases and J 1 base, with 11 bases left between them. CDR3 size: 14 residues. Germline V lookup: CDR1 SQVTM, CDR2 ANQGSEA. The CDR3: CSVSLGLNTGELFF. In nucleotides, the CDR3 is TGCAGCGTTTCACTAGGCCTGAACACCGGGGAGCTGTTTTTT.

On this clonotype itself: The CDR3 ends on some other residue instead of the conserved phenylalanine or tryptophan, so this is likely a read error. The limits of the CDR3 on the DNA are not certain, so only TCRdb's listed CDR3 is given. The chain couples TRBV15 to TRBJ2-5; the table's TRBD1 call for D was not verified on the DNA. The CDR3 is 13 residues long, counting both termini. The germline V gene encodes CDR1 LNHNV and CDR2 YYDKDF (reference sequence). Here the CDR3 reads CASSLAGETDPNT.

The chain is built from TRBV2 and TRBJ1-2, with D possibly matching TRBD1 (5 bases). The V end was cut by 0 bases, the J end by 0 bases, with 20 bases between. CDR1 SNHLY and CDR2 FYNNEI come from the germline V gene. The CDR3 sequence is 19 residues long. CDR3 sequence: CASSEAGPGRALANYGYTF. The DNA of the CDR3 is TGTGCCAGCAGTGAAGCGGGCCCGGGCAGGGCCCTAGCTAACTATGGCTACACCTTC.

Many counts were recorded for this clonotype. The V gene is TRBV11-2, the J gene TRBJ1-4, with 7 bases aligning to TRBD1. The CDR3 has 14 amino acids. Looked up from germline, CDR1 is SGHAT and CDR2 is FQNNGV. J was trimmed by 6 bases and V by 5 bases; bases with no gene match: 6. The CDR3 is CASSREQGDEKLFF. As DNA, the CDR3 is TGTGCCAGCAGCCGAGAGCAGGGGGATGAAAAACTGTTTTTT.

This chain connects TRBV7-9 to TRBJ1-1, with 8 positions matching TRBD1. The CDR3 is made up of 14 amino acids. Germline values: CDR1 SEHNR, CDR2 FQNEAQ (reference sequence). J lost 6 bases, V lost 6 bases, and 9 bases had no gene match. The CDR3, as DNA: TGTGCCAGCAGGACTGGGACAGGCGAAGCTGAAGCTTTCTTT. This encodes CASRTGTGEAEAFF.

A single count supports this clonotype. The rearrangement links TRBV15 to TRBJ2-7; D is uncertain. CDR3 length: 15 amino acids. The V gene's germline CDR1 is LNHNV and CDR2 YYDKDF (reference sequence). V was pared by 0 bases and J by 3 bases, with 12 bases between. The CDR3 bases are TGTGCCACCAGCAGAGATTACAGCAGAAGCTACGAGCAGTACGTC. It yields the protein CATSRDYSRSYEQYV.